This TCR beta chain is drawn from a study of CD4 T cells in relation to SARS-CoV-2 and coronaviruses. General observations from the study: In roughly 65% of donors, memory CD4+ clonotypes crossrecognized SARS-CoV-2 and at least one common cold coronavirus spike.

Note on this clone: Its antigen is not identified.

The assay was immunoSEQ multiplex PCR, and TCRdb's table has in-frame clones only and misses some. The sample lists 35,000 to 40,000 clones; roughly 90% were seen once. The CDR3 has 14 amino acids. Germline CDR1 is SGHTS and CDR2 is YDEGEE. With V trimmed by 6 bases and J by 2 bases, 5 bases remained unmatched. The chain has TRBV5-8 and TRBJ1-3, with 7 positions matching TRBD1. The clonotype was recovered from an adult with COVID-19. The source material was memory CD4+ T cells from PBMCs. The CDR3 loop is CASNKDRPGNTIYF. CDR3 DNA sequence: TGTGCCAGCAACAAGGACAGGCCTGGAAACACCATATATTTT.